The clone carrying this T cell receptor beta chain has just a few counts. TCRdb processed the RT-PCR reads anew with MiXCR; each CDR3 protein has one entry. This sample has approximately 170,000 distinct CDR3 sequences, with nearly 25% found just once. Germline CDR1 SGHTA, CDR2 FQGNSA. The CDR3 covers 14 residues. The V and J ends lost 6 bases and 1 base respectively, with 11 bases between them. The data were taken from a study of patients and donors after allogeneic stem cell transplantation. This clonotype originated in a human donor who was either an allogeneic HSCT recipient or a stem cell or donor lymphocyte infusion donor (not recorded which). It is not recorded whose cells these are; they may come from a transplant donor. V usage is TRBV7-2 and J usage is TRBJ2-3; unclear D gene. Sequenced: blood, either unsorted or a sorted T cell fraction (not recorded which). The CDR3 coding sequence is TGTGCCAGCAGACCGGGTCGGGGCACAGATACGCAGTATTTT. This codes for CASRPGRGTDTQYF. The whole variable domain, remainder taken from reference TRBV7-2 and TRBJ2-3, is GAGVSQSPSNKVTEKGKDVELRCDPISGHTALYWYRQSLGQGLEFLIYFQGNSAPDKSGLPSDRFSAERTGGSVSTLTIQRTQQEDSAVYLCASRPGRGTDTQYFGPGTRLTVL.